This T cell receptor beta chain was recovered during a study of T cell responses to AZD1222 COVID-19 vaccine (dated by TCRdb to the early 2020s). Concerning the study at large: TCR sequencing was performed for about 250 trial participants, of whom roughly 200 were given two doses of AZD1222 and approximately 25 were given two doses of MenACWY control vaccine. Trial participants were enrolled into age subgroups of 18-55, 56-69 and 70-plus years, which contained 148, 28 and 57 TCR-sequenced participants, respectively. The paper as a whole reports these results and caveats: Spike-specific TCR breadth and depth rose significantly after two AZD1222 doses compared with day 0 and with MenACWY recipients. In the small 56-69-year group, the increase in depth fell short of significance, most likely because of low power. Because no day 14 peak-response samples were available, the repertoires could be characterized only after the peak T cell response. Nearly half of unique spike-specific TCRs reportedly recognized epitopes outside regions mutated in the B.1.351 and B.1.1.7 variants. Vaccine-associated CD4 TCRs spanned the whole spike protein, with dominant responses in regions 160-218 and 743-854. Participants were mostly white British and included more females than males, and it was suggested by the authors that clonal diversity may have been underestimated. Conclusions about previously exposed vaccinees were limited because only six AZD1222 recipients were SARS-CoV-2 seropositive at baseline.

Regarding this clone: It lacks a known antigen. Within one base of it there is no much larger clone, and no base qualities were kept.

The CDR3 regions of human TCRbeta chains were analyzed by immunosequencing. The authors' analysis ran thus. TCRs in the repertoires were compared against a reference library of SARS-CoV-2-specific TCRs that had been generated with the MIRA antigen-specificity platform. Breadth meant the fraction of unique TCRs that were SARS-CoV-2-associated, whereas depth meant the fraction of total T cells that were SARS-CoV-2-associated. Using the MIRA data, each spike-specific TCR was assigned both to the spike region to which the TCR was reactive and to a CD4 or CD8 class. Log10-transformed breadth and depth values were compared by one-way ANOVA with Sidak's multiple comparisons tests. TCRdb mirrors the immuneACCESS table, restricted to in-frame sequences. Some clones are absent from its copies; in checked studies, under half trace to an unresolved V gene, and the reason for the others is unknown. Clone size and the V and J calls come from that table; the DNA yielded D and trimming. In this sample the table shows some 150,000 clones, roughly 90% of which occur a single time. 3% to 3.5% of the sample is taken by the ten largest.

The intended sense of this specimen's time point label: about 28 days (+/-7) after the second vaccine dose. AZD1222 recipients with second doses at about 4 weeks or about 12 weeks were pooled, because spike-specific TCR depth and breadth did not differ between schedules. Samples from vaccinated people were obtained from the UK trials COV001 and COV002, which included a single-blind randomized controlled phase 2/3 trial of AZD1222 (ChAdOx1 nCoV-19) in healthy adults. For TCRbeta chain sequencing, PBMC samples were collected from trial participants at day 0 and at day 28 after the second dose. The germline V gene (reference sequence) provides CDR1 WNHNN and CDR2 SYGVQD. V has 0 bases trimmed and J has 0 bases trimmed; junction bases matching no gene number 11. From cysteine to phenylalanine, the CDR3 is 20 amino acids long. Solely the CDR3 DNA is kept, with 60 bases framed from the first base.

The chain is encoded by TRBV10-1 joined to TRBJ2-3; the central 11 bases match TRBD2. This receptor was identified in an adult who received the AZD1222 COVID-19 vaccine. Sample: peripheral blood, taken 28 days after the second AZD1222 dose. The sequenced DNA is TGCGCCAGCAGTGAGTCGCTGACTACTAGCGGGAGATCAAGCACAGATACGCAGTATTTT. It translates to CASSESLTTSGRSSTDTQYF.